The next 30 T cell receptor beta chains were all read from a single sample in a study of tissue T cells after allogeneic stem cell transplantation. Sequenced by immunoSEQ multiplex PCR; TCRdb stores in-frame clones only, minus some. Among about 3,200 clones listed, around 46% were seen once. Time point meaning: mouse harvest day 14 after allogeneic transplant. Tail vein injection delivered 10^7 T-cell-depleted bone marrow cells and 10^6 splenic CD5+ T cells. The sample taken for sequencing was gut tissue. These TCRs come from a female BALB/c mouse given C57BL/6 T cells with graft-versus-host disease after an allogeneic hematopoietic cell transplant.

In this sample, this clone turned up a few times. The gene symbols are mouse symbols. The CDR3 is cut off 1 residue early in the read; its end comes from the germline J gene. The chain uses TRBV1 and TRBJ1-3; D ambiguous. The CDR3 extends over 15 amino acids. V was shortened by 0 bases and J by 0 bases, with 6 bases between the two germline ends. From germline, CDR1 is NSQYPW and CDR2 LRSPGD (reference sequence). Incomplete CDR3 DNA: TGCACCTGCAGTGCAGAAGTCAATTCTGGAAATACGCTCTAT. Its translation is CTCSAEVNSGNTLY. The CDR3 reads in full as CTCSAEVNSGNTLYF.

Turning to this clone: Mouse gene names and germline throughout. Read data end 1 residue before the CDR3 end; the end is taken from the germline J gene. The chain uses TRBV15 and TRBJ1-3; tentatively, D is TRBD1 (5 bases). Germline CDR1 and CDR2: SGHND and FRSKSL. The CDR3 sequence is 13 residues long. The V and J ends lost 6 bases and 0 bases respectively, with 6 bases between them. CDR3 sequence reads: CASRDTSGNTLYF. CDR3 bases read: TGTGCCAGCAGGGACACTTCTGGAAATACGCTCTAT.

Of note for this clone: Mouse gene names apply. Read sequence stops 1 residue before the CDR3 end, and the germline J gene provides the missing end. The V and J genes are TRBV29 and TRBJ2-5; D is ambiguous. The CDR3 contains 15 residues. Germline V gene sequence: CDR1 MSHET, CDR2 SYDVDS. V was trimmed by 5 bases and J by 2 bases, leaving 14 bases between them. The covered CDR3 bases are TGTGCTAGCAGTCCCACAGCGTTTACCCAAGACACCCAGTAC. This encodes CASSPTAFTQDTQY. The whole CDR3 protein is CASSPTAFTQDTQYF. Supplemented by reference TRBV29 and TRBJ2-5, the full variable domain reads DMKVTQMPRYLIKRMGENVLLECGQDMSHETMYWYRQDPGLGLQLIYISYDVDSNSEGDIPKGYRVSRKKREHFSLILDSAKTNQTSVYFCASSPTAFTQDTQYFGPGTRLLVL.

The count of this clone is one. All gene names here are mouse names. Coverage ceases 1 residue before the CDR3 finishes, and the germline J gene fills in the end. The chain is built from TRBV15 and TRBJ2-3; D is possibly TRBD1 or TRBD2 (6 bases each). Trimming pared 3 bases from V and 0 bases from J, leaving 7 bases between. The length of the CDR3 is 14 residues. Germline CDR1 SGHND, CDR2 FRSKSL. The CDR3: CASSLGASAETLYF. The covered CDR3 bases are TGTGCCAGCAGTTTGGGGGCGAGTGCAGAAACGCTGTAT. Together with reference TRBV15 and TRBJ2-3, the CDR3 gives the full variable domain: DAGVTQTPRHEVAEKGQTIILKCEPVSGHNDLFWYRQTKIQGLELLSYFRSKSLMEDGGAFKDRFKAEMLNSSFSTLKIQPTEPKDSAVYLCASSLGASAETLYFGSGTRLTVL.

This clone turned up a few times. Gene names denote mouse genes. The CDR3 extends 1 residue past the end of the read, so its final part is completed from the germline J gene. The chain couples TRBV15 to TRBJ2-3, with unresolved D. This CDR3 has 14 residues. Looked up from germline, CDR1 is SGHND and CDR2 is FRSKSL. V lost 1 base and J lost 0, with 5 bases in between. CDR3 DNA (partial): TGTGCCAGCAGTTTAGGGGGTAGTGCAGAAACGCTGTAT. This translates into CASSLGGSAETLY. From start to end, the CDR3 is CASSLGGSAETLYF.

About this clone: The genes are named according to mouse. The read gets to within 1 residue of the CDR3 end, and the germline J gene fills in the rest. This chain connects TRBV13-1 to TRBJ2-5, with 7 bases identical to TRBD2. Germline V CDR1 and CDR2: NSHNY, SYGAGN. J gave up 5 bases and V 5 bases, and 5 bases lay outside the gene matches. This CDR3 has 13 amino acids. CDR3 DNA, as far as it was read: TGTGCCAGCAGGCTGGGGGTCCGAGACACCCAGTAC. Translated: CASRLGVRDTQY. The full CDR3 is CASRLGVRDTQYF.

As to this clone: Genes and germline come from the mouse. The read ends 1 residue early relative to the CDR3; the germline J gene fills the gap. This chain links TRBV12-1 with TRBJ2-5, with 9 bases lining up with TRBD2. CDR3 length equals 14 residues. Germline values: CDR1 SGHSN, CDR2 HYEKVE. J was trimmed by 2 bases and V by 2 bases; bases with no gene match: 1. The CDR3 reads CASSRLGAQDTQYF. Partial CDR3 DNA: TGTGCCAGCTCTCGACTGGGGGCCCAAGACACCCAGTAC. Based on the CDR3 plus reference TRBV12-1 and TRBJ2-5, the full variable domain is DSGVVQSPRHIIKEKGGRSVLTCIPISGHSNVVWYQQTLGKELKFLIQHYEKVERDKGFLPSRFSVQQFDDYHSEMNMSALELEDSAMYFCASSRLGAQDTQYFGPGTRLLVL.

This clone was picked up a small number of times. Mouse gene names apply. The read falls 1 residue short of the CDR3 end, and the missing part is taken from the germline J gene. The chain has TRBV3 and TRBJ2-7; 10 nucleotides line up with TRBD2. Germline V gene data show CDR1 as SNHLY and CDR2 as FYNGKV (reference sequence). CDR3 size: 14 residues. V lost 1 base and J lost 5; bases outside the gene matches: 2. CDR3: CASSLVGTGDEQYF. The DNA read from the CDR3 is TGTGCCAGCAGCTTAGTGGGGACTGGGGATGAACAGTAC.

The table lists this clone with a count of one. Each gene name is a mouse one. The DNA ends 1 residue before the CDR3 does, and the rest of the CDR3 is filled in from the germline J gene. V gene TRBV12-1 combines with J gene TRBJ2-5; the D call may be TRBD1 or TRBD2 (6 bases each). Trimming took 1 base from V and 10 from J, leaving 8 bases between them. The length of the CDR3 is 11 residues. Germline CDR1 and CDR2: SGHSN and HYEKVE. The part of the CDR3 DNA that was read is TGTGCCAGCTCTCTTGGGGGCGCCCAGTAC. Protein: CASSLGGAQY. The full CDR3 is CASSLGGAQYF.

On this clone: Germline and genes: mouse. The read terminates 1 residue before the CDR3 end, so the remaining end is supplied by the germline J gene. This chain joins TRBV26 and TRBJ2-5; 8 bases agree with TRBD2. V shed 3 bases and J 2 bases; nucleotides not matched to a gene: 1. Germline V gene lookup returns CDR1 KGHPV and CDR2 FQNQEV (reference sequence). CDR3 length equals 14 residues. Incomplete CDR3 DNA: TGTGCCAGCAGTCTAGACTGGGGCCAAGACACCCAGTAC. Protein product: CASSLDWGQDTQY. The whole CDR3 is CASSLDWGQDTQYF. Together with reference TRBV26 and TRBJ2-5, the CDR3 gives the full variable domain: NSKVIQTPRYLVKGQGQKAKMRCIPEKGHPVVFWYQQNKNNEFKFLINFQNQEVLQQIDMTEKRFSAECPSNSPCSLEIQSSEAGDSALYLCASSLDWGQDTQYFGPGTRLLVL.

Within the sample, this clone is medium-sized. Gene names and germline refer to mouse. The read comes to an end 1 residue before the CDR3 does, leaving the germline J gene to fill in the end. V is TRBV12-1 and J is TRBJ2-1, with D possibly being TRBD1 (6 bases). This CDR3 spans 14 amino acids. The germline V gene has CDR1 SGHSN and CDR2 HYEKVE. V was trimmed by 1 base and J by 3 bases, leaving 9 bases between them. CDR3 DNA (partial): TGTGCCAGCTCTCTTGGGACAATCTATGCTGAGCAGTTC. Protein sequence: CASSLGTIYAEQF. The whole CDR3 sequence reads CASSLGTIYAEQFF.

Note on this clone: Gene names denote mouse genes. The CDR3 end lies 1 residue beyond the end of the read and is filled in from the germline J gene. The chain has TRBV16 and TRBJ1-3, with D perhaps matching TRBD1 (5 bases). The V gene lost 1 base and the J gene lost 0 bases, with 7 bases spanning the gap. CDR3 length: 15 amino acids. The V gene's germline CDR1 is SGHSA and CDR2 FRNQAP. The CDR3 loop reads CASSLAGFSGNTLYF. CDR3 DNA (partial): TGTGCAAGCAGCTTAGCAGGGTTTTCTGGAAATACGCTCTAT.

This clone is medium-sized (0.01 to 0.1%) in the sample. The genes and germline here are from mouse. The read gets to within 1 residue of the CDR3 end, and the germline J gene fills in the rest. The genes are TRBV20 and TRBJ2-1; 9 nucleotides match TRBD1. Germline-derived CDR1 and CDR2 are GFQATS and STVNSAI. V shed 5 bases, J shed 3 bases, and the junction held 2 bases outside the gene matches. The length of the CDR3 is 13 residues. The CDR3 loop is CGAYRGRYAEQFF. The sequenced part of the CDR3 DNA is TGTGGTGCTTACAGGGGGCGCTATGCTGAGCAGTTC.

As for this clone: The listed genes are named as in mouse. Read sequence stops 1 residue before the CDR3 end, and the germline J gene provides the missing end. The rearrangement links TRBV3 to TRBJ2-3, with D unclear. This CDR3 spans 14 amino acids. V was clipped by 3 bases and J by 0 bases, with 7 bases between them. The germline V gene encodes CDR1 SNHLY and CDR2 FYNGKV (reference sequence). The CDR3 loop reads CASSFGHSAETLYF. The DNA read from the CDR3 is TGTGCCAGCAGCTTTGGTCATAGTGCAGAAACGCTGTAT.

A remark on this clone: Gene names and germline refer to mouse. The observed sequence ends 1 residue before the CDR3 terminus, with the missing tail filled in from the germline J gene. Other DNA sequences from this sample encode an identical CDR3 as well. This chain uses TRBV26 with TRBJ2-5; possibly TRBD1 for D (6 bases). The ends were cut back, 4 bases at V and 4 bases at J, with 6 bases in the middle. CDR3 length equals 12 residues. Germline lookup yields CDR1 KGHPV and CDR2 FQNQEV (reference sequence). Incomplete CDR3 DNA: TGTGCCAGCAGTCGGACAGAAGACACCCAGTAC. It translates to CASSRTEDTQY. The entire CDR3 reads CASSRTEDTQYF.

About this clone: All gene names here are mouse names. The sequence runs out 1 residue before the end of the CDR3; the remainder is reconstructed from the germline J gene. The chain combines TRBV26 with TRBJ2-3; no reliable D call. V was shortened by 2 bases and J by 0 bases, with 6 bases between the two germline ends. Germline V CDR1 and CDR2: KGHPV, FQNQEV (reference sequence). The CDR3 spans 14 residues. The chain's CDR3 is CASSLTASAETLYF. Partial CDR3 DNA: TGTGCCAGCAGTCTGACAGCTAGTGCAGAAACGCTGTAT.

This clone ranks as medium-sized. The germline and genes are mouse ones. Read sequence stops 1 residue before the CDR3 end, and the germline J gene provides the missing end. V usage is TRBV31 and J usage is TRBJ2-1; TRBD2 matches 7 bases. The CDR3 is 13 residues long. Trimming at V came to 0 bases and at J to 5 bases, leaving 1 base not matched to a gene. From germline, CDR1 is GKSSPN and CDR2 SITVG. CDR3 in amino acids: CAWSLLGDAEQFF. Partial CDR3 DNA: TGTGCCTGGAGTCTTCTGGGGGATGCTGAGCAGTTC.

Note on this clone: Each gene name is a mouse one. The sequence runs out 1 residue before the end of the CDR3; the remainder is reconstructed from the germline J gene. V usage is TRBV1 and J usage is TRBJ2-1; 10 bases map to TRBD1. The germline gives CDR1 NSQYPW, CDR2 LRSPGD (reference sequence). J gave up 5 bases and V 3 bases, and 4 bases lay outside the gene matches. The CDR3 has 15 amino acids. The CDR3 bases that were read are TGCACCTGCAGTGCGCGGGACAGGGGTGATGCTGAGCAGTTC. Translated: CTCSARDRGDAEQF. In full, the CDR3 reads CTCSARDRGDAEQFF. Looking up the rest from reference TRBV1 and TRBJ2-1 gives the full variable domain: VTLLEQNPRWRLVPRGQAVNLRCILKNSQYPWMSWYQQDLQKQLQWLFTLRSPGDKEVKSLPGADYLATRVTDTELRLQVANMSQGRTLYCTCSARDRGDAEQFFGPGTRLTVL.

By frequency in the sample, this clone is medium-sized. The gene names given are mouse names. The CDR3 reads CASSLNNQAPLF. The sequenced part of the CDR3 DNA is TGTGCCAGCAGCCTTAACAACCAGGCTCCGCTT. The chain recombines TRBV2 with TRBJ1-5; D remains ambiguous. The CDR3 goes on 1 residue after the read ends, and that part is filled in from the germline J gene. CDR1 and CDR2 (germline): LGHNA, YSYQKL. Trimming removed 4 bases from V and 0 bases from J, with 1 base in between. The CDR3 covers 12 residues.

Concerning this clone: Mismatch with germline at one junction end may stem from a read error. All gene names here are mouse names. The sequence runs out 1 residue before the end of the CDR3; the remainder is reconstructed from the germline J gene. V usage is TRBV26 and J usage is TRBJ2-7; D is unclear. The CDR3 spans 13 residues. Germline-derived CDR1 and CDR2 are KGHPV and FQNQEV (reference sequence). The part of the CDR3 DNA that was read is TGTGCCAGCAGTCTGACAGTCTCCTATGGACAGTAC. It is translated as CASSLTVSYGQY. The full-length CDR3 reads as CASSLTVSYGQYF.

By its share, this clone is large (0.1 to 1%). The listed genes are named as in mouse. The part of the CDR3 DNA that was read is TGTGCCAGCAGCCAAGATCAGAAAGACACCCAGTAC. Translating it yields CASSQDQKDTQY. The CDR3 as a whole reads CASSQDQKDTQYF. The J gene is TRBJ2-5, the V gene TRBV5, with no clear D. The CDR3 end is not reached by the read, which stops 1 residue before it; the germline J gene fills it in. V shed 0 bases and J shed 4 bases, with 5 bases lying between them. This CDR3 contains 13 residues. CDR1 and CDR2 (germline): LGHNA, YNLKQL (reference sequence).

By share, this clone ranks as medium-sized. Mouse names are used for the genes. Coverage ceases 1 residue before the CDR3 finishes, and the germline J gene fills in the end. V gene TRBV12-1 combines with J gene TRBJ2-1; TRBD2 matches at 8 bases. V lost 2 bases, J lost 0 bases, and 2 bases stayed unmatched. CDR3 length: 15 residues. Germline V gene sequence: CDR1 SGHSN, CDR2 HYEKVE. CDR3 DNA (partial): TGTGCCAGCTCTCAAACTGGGGGTAACTATGCTGAGCAGTTC. As protein: CASSQTGGNYAEQF. The entire CDR3 protein reads CASSQTGGNYAEQFF.

A remark on this clone: Mouse gene names and germline throughout. The read ends 1 residue before the CDR3 terminus; that terminus is restored from the germline J gene. The chain combines TRBV3 with TRBJ1-4; D might be TRBD1 (5 bases). Germline V gene data show CDR1 as SNHLY and CDR2 as FYNGKV (reference sequence). The CDR3 has 15 residues. Trimming took off 1 base at V and 0 bases at J, with 6 bases between the two ends. The CDR3 is CASSLVGVSNERLFF. CDR3 bases read: TGTGCCAGCAGCTTAGTGGGGGTTTCCAACGAAAGATTATTT.

Worth noting for this clone: Gene names denote mouse genes. The read ends 1 residue shy of where the CDR3 ends; the end is completed using the germline J gene. This chain uses TRBV13-1 with TRBJ2-3; D is perhaps TRBD1 (5 bases). The CDR3 extends over 13 amino acids. The germline CDR1 and CDR2 sequences are NSHNY and SYGAGN. Between the trimmed V and J ends, which lost 2 bases and 4 bases, there was a span of 8 bases. Here the CDR3 reads CASSDQGSETLYF. The CDR3 DNA, read in part, is TGTGCCAGCAGTGACCAGGGTTCAGAAACGCTGTAT.

A remark on this clone: Genes here carry mouse names. Read data end 1 residue before the CDR3 end; the end is taken from the germline J gene. This rearrangement joins TRBV19 to TRBJ2-3; D not resolved. Trimming removed 5 bases from V and 0 bases from J, with 4 bases in between. Germline V CDR1 and CDR2: FNHDT, SITEND (reference sequence). The CDR3 is 12 amino acids. CDR3 bases read: TGTGCCAGCAGGGCTAGTGCAGAAACGCTGTAT. Encoded protein: CASRASAETLY. In full, the CDR3 reads CASRASAETLYF.

A word on this clone: Here the gene names and germline are mouse. The DNA ends 1 residue before the CDR3 does, and the rest of the CDR3 is filled in from the germline J gene. The V call is TRBV3, the J call TRBJ1-1; no clear D. Trimming stripped 6 bases from V and 4 bases from J, with 9 bases between. The CDR3 runs to 12 residues. Germline CDR1 reads SNHLY; CDR2 reads FYNGKV (reference sequence). CDR3 sequence: CASSRGSTEVFF. Incomplete CDR3 DNA: TGTGCCAGCAGTCGGGGTTCCACAGAAGTCTTC.

A word on this clone: A far more abundant clone sits one base away, making this likely a read error. Genes and germline come from the mouse. The CDR3 sequence: CASSSGQGSAYTF. The sequenced part of the CDR3 DNA is TGTGCTAGCAGTTCGGGACAGGGCTCCGCCTACACC. The chain links TRBV29 to TRBJ1-2; TRBD1 matches at 9 bases. The read terminates 1 residue before the CDR3 end, so the remaining end is supplied by the germline J gene. Germline CDR1 is MSHET and CDR2 is SYDVDS. CDR3 length equals 13 residues.

Notes on this clone: Gene names are the mouse ones. The read ends 1 residue shy of where the CDR3 ends; the end is completed using the germline J gene. The chain couples TRBV26 to TRBJ1-1; tentatively, D is TRBD1 (6 bases). Trimming removed 5 bases at V and 1 base at J, with 11 bases between. The CDR3 spans 14 residues. CDR1 is KGHPV and CDR2 is FQNQEV in the germline V gene (reference sequence). The CDR3: CASSTGTKNTEVFF. CDR3 bases read: TGTGCCAGCAGTACCGGGACAAAAAACACAGAAGTCTTC.

To note about this clone: Mouse names are used for the genes. Read coverage stops 1 residue before the CDR3 terminus; the germline J gene supplies the remainder. The genes are TRBV19 and TRBJ2-3, with 9 bases aligning to TRBD2. J gave up 2 bases and V 6 bases, and 7 bases lay outside the gene matches. CDR1 FNHDT and CDR2 SITEND come from the germline V gene (reference sequence). This CDR3 is built from 15 residues. The covered CDR3 bases are TGTGCCAGCAAAACTGGGGGGCCATTTGCAGAAACGCTGTAT. The encoded protein is CASKTGGPFAETLY. The CDR3, in full, reads CASKTGGPFAETLYF.

This clone was seen a handful of times. The genes and germline here are from mouse. Coverage ceases 1 residue before the CDR3 finishes, and the germline J gene fills in the end. This chain links TRBV26 with TRBJ1-2; no reliable D call. CDR3 length equals 14 residues. V lost 2 bases to trimming and J lost 0 bases, with 7 bases between them. The germline CDR1 and CDR2 sequences are KGHPV and FQNQEV (reference sequence). CDR3 sequence: CASSLDTANSDYTF. The CDR3 bases that were read are TGTGCCAGCAGTCTGGACACTGCAAACTCCGACTACACC.